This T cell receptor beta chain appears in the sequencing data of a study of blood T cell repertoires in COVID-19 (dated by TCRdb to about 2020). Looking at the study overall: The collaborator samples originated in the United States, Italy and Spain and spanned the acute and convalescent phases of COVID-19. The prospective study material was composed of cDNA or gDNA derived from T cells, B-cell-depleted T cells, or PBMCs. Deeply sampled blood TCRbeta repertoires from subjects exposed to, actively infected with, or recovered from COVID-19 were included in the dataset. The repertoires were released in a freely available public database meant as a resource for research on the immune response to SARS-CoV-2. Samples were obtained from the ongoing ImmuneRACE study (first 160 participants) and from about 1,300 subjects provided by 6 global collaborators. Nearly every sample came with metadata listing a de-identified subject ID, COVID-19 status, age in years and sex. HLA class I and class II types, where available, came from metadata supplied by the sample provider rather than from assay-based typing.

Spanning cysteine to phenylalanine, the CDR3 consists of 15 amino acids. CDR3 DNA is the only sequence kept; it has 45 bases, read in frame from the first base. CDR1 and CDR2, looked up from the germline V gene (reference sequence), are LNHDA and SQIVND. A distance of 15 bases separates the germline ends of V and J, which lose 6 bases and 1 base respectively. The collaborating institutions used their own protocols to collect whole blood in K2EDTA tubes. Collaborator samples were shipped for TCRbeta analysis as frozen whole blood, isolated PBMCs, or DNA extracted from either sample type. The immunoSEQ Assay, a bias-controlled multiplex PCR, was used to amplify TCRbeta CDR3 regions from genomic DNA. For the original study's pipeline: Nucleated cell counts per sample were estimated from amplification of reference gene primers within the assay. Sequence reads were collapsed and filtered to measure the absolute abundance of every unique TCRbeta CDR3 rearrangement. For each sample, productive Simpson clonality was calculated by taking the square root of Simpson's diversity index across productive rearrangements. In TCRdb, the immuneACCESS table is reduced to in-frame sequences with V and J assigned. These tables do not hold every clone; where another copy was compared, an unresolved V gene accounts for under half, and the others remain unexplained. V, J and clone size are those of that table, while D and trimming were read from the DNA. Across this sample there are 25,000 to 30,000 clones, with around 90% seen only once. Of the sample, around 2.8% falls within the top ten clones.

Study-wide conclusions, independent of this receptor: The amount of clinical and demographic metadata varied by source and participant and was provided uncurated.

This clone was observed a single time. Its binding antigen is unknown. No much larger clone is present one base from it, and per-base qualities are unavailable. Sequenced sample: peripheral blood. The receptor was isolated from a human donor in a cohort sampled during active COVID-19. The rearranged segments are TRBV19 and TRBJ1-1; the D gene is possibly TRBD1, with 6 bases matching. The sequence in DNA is TGTGCCAGTAGCCGAAACACAGGGAGGAACACTGAAGCTTTCTTT. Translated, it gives CASSRNTGRNTEAFF.